This T cell receptor (beta chain) is drawn from a study of blood T cell repertoires in COVID-19. Study-level information: T cells, B-cell-depleted T cells, or PBMCs provided the cDNA or gDNA that served as material.

Per the study methods: Reference gene primer amplification in the assay estimated nucleated cell counts. Assay used: immunoSEQ multiplex PCR; TCRdb lists only in-frame clones, some missing. V, J and clone size were drawn from that table, and D and trimming were deduced from the DNA. The repertoire consists of hundreds of thousands of clones, with approximately 82% occurring once and the leading ten covering about 2%. The V end lost 0 bases, the J end lost 2 bases, and 10 bases lay between the germline ends. The CDR3 extends over 15 amino acids. In germline, CDR1 is SGHVS, CDR2 FQNEAQ. The TCR was taken from a woman older than 75 with acute or convalescent COVID-19. The chain combines TRBV7-8 with TRBJ1-2; no firm D call. The source material was peripheral blood. The DNA of the CDR3 is TGTGCCAGCAGCTTAGCGCACCGAGGCAACTATGGCTACACCTTC. Protein: CASSLAHRGNYGYTF.